This T cell receptor beta chain stems from a study of blood T cells in healthy people across ages. Notes on this clonotype: Its antigen is currently unknown.

A second roughly 6 to 12 cycle PCR used barcoded and J-beta primers. MiXCR, run by TCRdb on the 5' RACE reads, gives a single entry per CDR3 protein. The profile shows about 970,000 distinct CDR3 sequences, roughly 47% of them singletons. Isolation recovered at least 7 million PBMCs from every sample. Study findings and constraints: Higher diversity and more naive CD4+ cells were features of long-lived donors, compared to aged donors. Naive T cell percentage showed a strong correlation with the diversity of TCR beta. Roughly linear declines in TCR beta diversity per million T cells occurred with age.

The CDR3 has 15 amino acids. CDR1 is DFQATT and CDR2 is SNEGSKA in the germline V gene (reference sequence). This receptor was taken from a woman aged 55-69 years in good health. The sequenced material came from blood. V gene TRBV20-1 combines with J gene TRBJ2-5; TRBD2 agrees at 12 bases. The DNA end is a closer match to TRBJ2-7, so the J assignment may be wrong. CDR3 in DNA: TGCAGTGCTCCCCTACGGACTAGCGGGACCTACGAGCAGTACTTC. Its protein product is CSAPLRTSGTYEQYF.